The TCR beta chain described here comes from a study of Tregs in tolerant kidney transplant recipients. The V gene end was trimmed by 4 bases and the J gene end by 2 bases; junction bases not matched to a gene: 8. The CDR3 contains 17 residues. Germline CDR1 SGHKS, CDR2 YYEKEE (reference sequence). Thawed PBMCs were FACS-sorted into unstimulated CD4+CD25+CD127- regulatory T cells, CD4+CD25- non-regulatory cells, CD4 and CD8 cells. Libraries were prepared by immunoSEQ multiplex PCR; TCRdb keeps only in-frame clonotypes and omits some of them. The sample records 200,000 to 300,000 clones, about four fifths being singletons.

Sequencing was done on a sample of CD4+ T cells from blood. This chain uses TRBV5-5 with TRBJ1-6; 8 bases fit TRBD1. The sequence was obtained from a human donor in good health. DNA of the CDR3: TGTGCCAGCAGCGCCCGGGACAGGTCCGCCTATAATTCACCCCTCCACTTT. Amino acid sequence: CASSARDRSAYNSPLHF. Variable domain in full (rest from reference TRBV5-5 and TRBJ1-6): DAGVTQSPTHLIKTRGQQVTLRCSPISGHKSVSWYQQVLGQGPQFIFQYYEKEERGRGNFPDRFSARQFPNYSSELNVNALLLGDSALYLCASSARDRSAYNSPLHFGNGTRLTVT.